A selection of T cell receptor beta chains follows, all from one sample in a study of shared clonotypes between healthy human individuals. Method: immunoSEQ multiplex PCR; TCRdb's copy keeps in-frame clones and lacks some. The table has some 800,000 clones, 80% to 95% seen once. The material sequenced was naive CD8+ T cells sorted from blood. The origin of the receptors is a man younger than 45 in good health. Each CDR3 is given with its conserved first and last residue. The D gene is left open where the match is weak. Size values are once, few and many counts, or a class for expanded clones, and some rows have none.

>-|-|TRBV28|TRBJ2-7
TGTGCCAGCAGCTCCGGGACTCTCACCTACGAGCAGTACTTC
CASSSGTLTYEQYF
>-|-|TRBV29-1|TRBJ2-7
TGCAGCGTTGTCCCGGCCACCCTCTCCTACGAGCAGTACTTC
CSVVPATLSYEQYF
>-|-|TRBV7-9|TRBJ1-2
TGTGCCAGCAGCAATTCATTGGGACGGAGCCCGGGCGACTATGGCTACACCTTC
CASSNSLGRSPGDYGYTF
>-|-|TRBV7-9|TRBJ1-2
TGTGCCAGCAGCCCACGCACGACAGCTTTAGACTATGGCTACACCTTC
CASSPRTTALDYGYTF
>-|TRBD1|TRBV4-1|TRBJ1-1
TGCGCCAGCAGCCCCACAGGGGGGTACACTGAAGCTTTCTTT
CASSPTGGYTEAFF
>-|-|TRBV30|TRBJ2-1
TGTGCCTGGAGTGTACTTTCCATCGGGGAGTTCTTC
CAWSVLSIGEFF
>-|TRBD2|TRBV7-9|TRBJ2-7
TGTGCCAGCAGCCCCCCCGGGACTAGCGGCTACGAGCAGTACTTC
CASSPPGTSGYEQYF
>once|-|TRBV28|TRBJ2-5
TGTGCCAGCAGTTCCGTGGGGCAAGAGACCCAGTACTTC
CASSSVGQETQYF
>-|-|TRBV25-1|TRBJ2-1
TGTGCCAGCAGTGCCCCCTACAATGAGCAGTTCTTC
CASSAPYNEQFF
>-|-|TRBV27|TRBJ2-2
TGTGCCAGCAGTTTATGGTCCCCTAGCACTAACACCGGGGAGCTGTTTTTT
CASSLWSPSTNTGELFF
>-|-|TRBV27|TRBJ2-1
TGTGCCAGCAGTTTATCAGGCAGTCGTGAGCAGTTCTTC
CASSLSGSREQFF
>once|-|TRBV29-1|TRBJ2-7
TGCAGCGTTGAGGGGGGGCTTCGCGGGAGTCCGCAGTACGAGCAGTACTTC
CSVEGGLRGSPQYEQYF
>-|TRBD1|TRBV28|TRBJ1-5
TGTGCCAGCAATGACAGGGCCCAGCCCCAGCATTTT
CASNDRAQPQHF
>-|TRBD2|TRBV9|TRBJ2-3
TGTGCCAGCAGCGCAGCAGGGACTAGCGGGAGGGACACAGATACGCAGTATTTT
CASSAAGTSGRDTDTQYF
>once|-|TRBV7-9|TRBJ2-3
TGTGCCAGCAGCCCTGACGATACGCAGTATTTT
CASSPDDTQYF
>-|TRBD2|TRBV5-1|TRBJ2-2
TGCGCCAGCAGACCACCGACTAGCGGGAGTGCCGGGGAGCTGTTTTTT
CASRPPTSGSAGELFF
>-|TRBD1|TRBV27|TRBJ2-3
TGTGCCAGCGGCACCGTTGACAGGGGGGCGCAGTATTTT
CASGTVDRGAQYF
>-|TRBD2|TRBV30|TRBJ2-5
TGTGCCTGGGGACTAGCCCTCGCGGGGGGTGCCCAGTACTTC
CAWGLALAGGAQYF
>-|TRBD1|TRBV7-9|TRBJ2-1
TGTGCCAGCAGCTTTACCGGGACAGGGTACAATGAGCAGTTCTTC
CASSFTGTGYNEQFF
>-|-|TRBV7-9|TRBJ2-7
TGTGCCAGCAGCTTAGTGGCGGGACAAGCCTACGAGCAGTACTTC
CASSLVAGQAYEQYF
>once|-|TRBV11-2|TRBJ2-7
TGTGCCAGCAGCTTAGGGAACGACTACGAGCAGTACTTC
CASSLGNDYEQYF
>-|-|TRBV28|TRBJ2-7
TGTGCCAGCGATGGGGGCTTCTCGAACTACGAGCAGTACTTC
CASDGGFSNYEQYF
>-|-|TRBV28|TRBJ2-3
TGTGCCAGCAGTTTTATCCCAAGTCAACTAGAAAGCACAGATACGCAGTATTTT
CASSFIPSQLESTDTQYF
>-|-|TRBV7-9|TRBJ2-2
TGTGCCATGTCCGGGGGTACCGGGGAGCTGTTTTTT
CAMSGGTGELFF
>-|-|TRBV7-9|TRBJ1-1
TGTGCCAGCAGCTTTCGTCACACAGGCATGAACACTGAAGCTTTCTTT
CASSFRHTGMNTEAFF
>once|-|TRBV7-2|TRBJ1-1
TGTGCCAGCAGCTCAAACCCCGGACCGATCACTGAAGCTTTCTTT
CASSSNPGPITEAFF
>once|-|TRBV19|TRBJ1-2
TGTGCCAGTAGTATAGTGGATGTTGAGACGTATGGCACTAACTATGGCTACACCTTC
CASSIVDVETYGTNYGYTF